Each of the 10 T cell receptor beta chains below was sequenced from the same sample in a study of Graves' ophthalmopathy and Graves' hyperthyroidism. Investigators amplified TCR beta CDR3 regions from RNA transcripts. HTBI-primed RT-PCR formed the first round, and a multiplex PCR formed the second. TCRdb fed the multiplex PCR reads into MiXCR, producing one record per CDR3 protein. The table has about 740,000 distinct CDR3 sequences, roughly 41% seen once. The sample was peripheral blood. These receptors originate from an adult man with Graves' ophthalmopathy.

The gene calls are TRBV10-1 and TRBJ2-7, with 8 bases matching TRBD1. Germline CDR1 is WNHNN and CDR2 is SYGVQD (reference sequence). The CDR3 consists of 15 residues. J lost 2 bases, V lost 3 bases, and 6 bases had no gene match. DNA for the CDR3: TGCGCCAGCAGTGAACGGACAGGGCTAGCCTACGAGCAGTACTTC. As protein: CASSERTGLAYEQYF.

The chain recombines TRBV6-1 with TRBJ2-7; 8 nucleotides line up with TRBD1. CDR1 MNHNS and CDR2 SASEGT come from the germline V gene. CDR3 length: 14 residues. The V and J ends lost 7 bases and 7 bases, in that order; junction bases with no gene match: 12. The CDR3 is CASTSSQGAWEQYF. CDR3 nucleotides: TGTGCCAGCACCTCTTCGCAGGGGGCATGGGAGCAGTACTTC.

The V and J genes are TRBV24-1 and TRBJ1-2, with D maybe TRBD1 (5 bases). CDR3 size: 14 residues. Germline V gene sequence: CDR1 KGHDR, CDR2 SFDVKD. V shed 1 base and J shed 6 bases, with 11 bases lying between them. As DNA, the CDR3 is TGTGCCACCAGTGATTTTGAGGGGATTGATGGCTACACCTTC. Amino acid sequence: CATSDFEGIDGYTF.

This rearrangement joins TRBV2 to TRBJ2-7; D call uncertain. The V gene lost 4 bases and the J gene lost 5 bases, with 18 bases spanning the gap. Germline V gives CDR1 SNHLY, CDR2 FYNNEI. The CDR3 spans 15 residues. The CDR3 DNA is TGTGCCAGCAGTGCCGTATGGGGTTCGGGCGACGAGCAGTACTTC. Its translation: CASSAVWGSGDEQYF.

The rearrangement uses TRBV25-1 and TRBJ2-2; D perhaps matches TRBD1 (6 bases). The germline gives CDR1 MGHDK, CDR2 SYGVNS. The CDR3 consists of 15 residues. Trimming took 5 bases from V and 5 from J, leaving 15 bases between them. CDR3: CASSYGDNWTGELFF. The CDR3 coding sequence is TGTGCCAGCAGTTACGGGGACAATTGGACCGGGGAGCTGTTTTTT.

J is TRBJ1-5 and V is TRBV12-3 or TRBV12-4; D gene unclear. V dropped 2 bases and J dropped 2 bases, with 13 bases sitting between them. The CDR3 spans 16 residues. CDR3 bases: TGTGCCAGCAGTTTACCCTGGGGTAGCGGCAATCAGCCCCAGCATTTT. Amino acids: CASSLPWGSGNQPQHF.

Worth noting for this clonotype: This could be a read error, since a much larger clone is one nucleotide away. The chain joins TRBV15 to TRBJ2-5; no clear D gene. This CDR3 region has 15 residues. Germline values: CDR1 LNHNV, CDR2 YYDKDF (reference sequence). CDR3 in DNA: TGTGCCACCGGCAGACTCCTCGAGGCCATAGAGACCCAGTACTTC. Its protein product is CATGRLLEAIETQYF.

This clonotype was observed at least ten times. The CDR3 DNA reads as TGTGCCATCGCGACTAGCGGCTACGAGCAGTACTTC. Translated, it gives CAIATSGYEQYF. This chain links TRBV10-3 with TRBJ2-7, with 9 bases matching TRBD2. V lost 8 bases, J lost 3 bases, and 2 bases stayed unmatched. The CDR3 has 12 amino acids. The germline gives CDR1 ENHRY, CDR2 SYGVKD.

Comment on this clonotype: A junction boundary mismatches the germline segment, possibly from a read error. The V and J genes are TRBV10-3 and TRBJ1-1, with a weak D call TRBD1 (6 bases). This CDR3 contains 15 residues. Germline-derived CDR1 and CDR2 are ENHRY and SYGVKD. The chain's CDR3 is CASSPSSSGATEAFF. For the CDR3, the DNA is TGTGCCAGCAGTCCAAGCTCTTCAGGGGCCACTGAAGCTTTCTTT.

The chain uses TRBV2 and TRBJ1-2; the D gene is possibly TRBD1 (6 bases). V lost 3 bases to trimming and J lost 6 bases, with 14 bases between them. CDR3 length equals 14 residues. The germline gives CDR1 SNHLY, CDR2 FYNNEI. The CDR3 reads CASSERLQGHGYTF. CDR3 DNA: TGTGCCAGCAGTGAGAGGTTGCAGGGGCATGGCTACACCTTC.